The clone carrying this T cell receptor (beta chain) was found once. Its target is not known. The data were taken from a study of blood T cells in healthy people across ages. Study-wide results and limits: The unsorted PBMCs prevented any conclusive comparison of naive versus antigen-experienced cells.

Germline lookup yields CDR1 DFQATT and CDR2 SNEGSKA (reference sequence). The CDR3 is made up of 14 amino acids. Trimming cost V 3 bases and J 0 bases; bases outside gene matches: 4. PCR was performed a second time for roughly 7 to 12 cycles using a sample-barcoded 5' primer and a J-beta primer mix. Paired-end reads containing CDR3 totaled no fewer than 2.5 million for each sample. One entry per CDR3 protein results from TCRdb running MiXCR on the 5' RACE reads. The sample records about 730,000 distinct CDR3 sequences, around 40% being singletons. The specimen was blood. This chain uses TRBV20-1 with TRBJ2-7, with 8 nucleotides matching TRBD2. This TCR was sampled from a woman in her sixties or seventies in good health. This CDR3 is CSASSGTSSYEQYF. CDR3 coding DNA: TGCAGTGCTAGTTCCGGGACTAGCTCCTACGAGCAGTACTTC.